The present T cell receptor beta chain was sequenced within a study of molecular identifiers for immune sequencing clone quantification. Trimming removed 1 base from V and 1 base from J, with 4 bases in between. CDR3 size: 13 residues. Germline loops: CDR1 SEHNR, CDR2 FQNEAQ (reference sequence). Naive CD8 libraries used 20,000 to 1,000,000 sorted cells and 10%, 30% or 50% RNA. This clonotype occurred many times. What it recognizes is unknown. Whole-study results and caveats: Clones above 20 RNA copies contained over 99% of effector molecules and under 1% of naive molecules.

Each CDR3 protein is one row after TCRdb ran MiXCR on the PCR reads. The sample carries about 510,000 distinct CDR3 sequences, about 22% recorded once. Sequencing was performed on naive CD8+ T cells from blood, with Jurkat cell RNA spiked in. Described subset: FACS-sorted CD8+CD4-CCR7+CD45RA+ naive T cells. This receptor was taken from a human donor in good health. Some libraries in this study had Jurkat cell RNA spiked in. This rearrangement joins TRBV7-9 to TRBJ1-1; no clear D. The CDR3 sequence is CASSLVANTEAFF. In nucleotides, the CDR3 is TGTGCCAGCAGCTTAGTGGCGAACACTGAAGCTTTCTTT.